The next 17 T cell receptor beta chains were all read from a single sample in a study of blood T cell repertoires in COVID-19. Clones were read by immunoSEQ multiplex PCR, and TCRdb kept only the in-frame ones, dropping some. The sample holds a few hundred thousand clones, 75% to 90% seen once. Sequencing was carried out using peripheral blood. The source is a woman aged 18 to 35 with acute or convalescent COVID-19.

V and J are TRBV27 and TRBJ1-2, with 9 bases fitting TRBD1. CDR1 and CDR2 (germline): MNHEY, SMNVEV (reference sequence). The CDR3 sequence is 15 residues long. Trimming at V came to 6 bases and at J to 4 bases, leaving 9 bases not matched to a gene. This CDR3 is CASSQQGTGSYGYTF. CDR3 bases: TGTGCCAGCAGCCAGCAGGGGACAGGGTCCTATGGCTACACCTTC.

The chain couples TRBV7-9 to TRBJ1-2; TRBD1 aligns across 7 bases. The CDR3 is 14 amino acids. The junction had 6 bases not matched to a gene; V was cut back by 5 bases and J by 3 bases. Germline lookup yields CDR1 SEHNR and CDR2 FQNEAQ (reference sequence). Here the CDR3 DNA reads TGTGCCAGCAGCAACGAGGGGGCGGACTATGGCTACACCTTC. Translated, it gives CASSNEGADYGYTF. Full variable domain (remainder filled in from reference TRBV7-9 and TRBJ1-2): DTGVSQNPRHKITKRGQNVTFRCDPISEHNRLYWYRQTLGQGPEFLTYFQNEAQLEKSRLLSDRFSAERPKGSFSTLEIQRTEQGDSAMYLCASSNEGADYGYTFGSGTRLTVV.

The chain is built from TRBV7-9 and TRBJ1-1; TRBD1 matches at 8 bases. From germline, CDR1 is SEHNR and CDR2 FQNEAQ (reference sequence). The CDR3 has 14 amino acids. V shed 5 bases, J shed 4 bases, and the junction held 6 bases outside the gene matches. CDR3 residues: CASSVGQGSTEAFF. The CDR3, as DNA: TGTGCCAGCAGCGTCGGACAGGGTAGCACTGAAGCTTTCTTT. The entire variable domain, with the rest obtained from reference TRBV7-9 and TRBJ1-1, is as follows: DTGVSQNPRHKITKRGQNVTFRCDPISEHNRLYWYRQTLGQGPEFLTYFQNEAQLEKSRLLSDRFSAERPKGSFSTLEIQRTEQGDSAMYLCASSVGQGSTEAFFGQGTRLTVV.

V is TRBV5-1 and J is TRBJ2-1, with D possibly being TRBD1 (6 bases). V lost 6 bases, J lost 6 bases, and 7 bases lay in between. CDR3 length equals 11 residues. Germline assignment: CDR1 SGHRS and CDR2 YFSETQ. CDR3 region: CASKGGNEQFF. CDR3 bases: TGCGCCAGCAAAGGGGGCAATGAGCAGTTCTTC.

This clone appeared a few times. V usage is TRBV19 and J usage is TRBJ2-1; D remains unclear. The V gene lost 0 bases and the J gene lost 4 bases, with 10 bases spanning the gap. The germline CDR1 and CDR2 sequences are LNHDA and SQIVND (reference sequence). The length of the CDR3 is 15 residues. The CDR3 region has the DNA TGTGCCAGTAGTATAGAGGTCCAGGCGTACAATGAGCAGTTCTTC. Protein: CASSIEVQAYNEQFF.

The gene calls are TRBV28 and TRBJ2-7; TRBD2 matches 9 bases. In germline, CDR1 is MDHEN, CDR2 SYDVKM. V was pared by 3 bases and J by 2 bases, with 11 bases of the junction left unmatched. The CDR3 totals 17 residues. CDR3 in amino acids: CASSFGASGIFAYEQYF. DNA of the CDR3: TGTGCCAGCAGTTTCGGGGCTAGCGGGATTTTCGCCTACGAGCAGTACTTC.

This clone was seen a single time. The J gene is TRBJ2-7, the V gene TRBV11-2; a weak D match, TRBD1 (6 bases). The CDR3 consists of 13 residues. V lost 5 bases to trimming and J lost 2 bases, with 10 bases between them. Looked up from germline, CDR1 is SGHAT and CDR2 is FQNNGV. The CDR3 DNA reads TGTGCCAGCAGCATCGGGACAACCTACGAGCAGTACTTC. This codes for CASSIGTTYEQYF.

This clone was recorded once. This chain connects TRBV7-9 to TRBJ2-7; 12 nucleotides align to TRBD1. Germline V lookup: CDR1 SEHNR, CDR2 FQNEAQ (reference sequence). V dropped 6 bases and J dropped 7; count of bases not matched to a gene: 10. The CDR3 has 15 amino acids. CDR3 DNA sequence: TGTGCCAGCAGTCAGCCGGGACAGGGGGCGAGAGAGCAGTACTTC. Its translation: CASSQPGQGAREQYF.

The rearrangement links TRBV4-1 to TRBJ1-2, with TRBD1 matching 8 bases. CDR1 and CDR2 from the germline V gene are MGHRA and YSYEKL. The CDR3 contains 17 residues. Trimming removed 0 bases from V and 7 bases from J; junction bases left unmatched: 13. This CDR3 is CASSQDRLAGGKGGYTF. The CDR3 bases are TGCGCCAGCAGCCAAGATCGATTGGCAGGGGGCAAGGGTGGCTACACCTTC.

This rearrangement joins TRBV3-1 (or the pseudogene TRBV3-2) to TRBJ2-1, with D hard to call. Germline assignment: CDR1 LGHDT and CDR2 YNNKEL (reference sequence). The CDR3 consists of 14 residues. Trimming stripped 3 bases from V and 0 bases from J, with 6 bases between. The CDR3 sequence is CASSHRSSYNEQFF. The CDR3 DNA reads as TGTGCCAGCAGCCATCGGAGCTCCTACAATGAGCAGTTCTTC.

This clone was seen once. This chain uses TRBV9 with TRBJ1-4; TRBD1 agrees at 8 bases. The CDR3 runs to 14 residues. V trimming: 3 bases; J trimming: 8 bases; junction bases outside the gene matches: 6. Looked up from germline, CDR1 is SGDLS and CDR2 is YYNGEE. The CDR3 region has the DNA TGTGCCAGCAGCGAAGGCACAGGGGGAGAAAAACTGTTTTTT. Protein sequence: CASSEGTGGEKLFF.

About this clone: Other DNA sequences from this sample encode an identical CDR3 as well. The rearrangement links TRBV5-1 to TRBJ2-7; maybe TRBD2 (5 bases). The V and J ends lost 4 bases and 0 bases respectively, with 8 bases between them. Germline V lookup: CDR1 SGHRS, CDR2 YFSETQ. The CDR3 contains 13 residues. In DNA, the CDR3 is TGCGCCAGCAGCCCCGGGGACTCCTACGAGCAGTACTTC. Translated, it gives CASSPGDSYEQYF.

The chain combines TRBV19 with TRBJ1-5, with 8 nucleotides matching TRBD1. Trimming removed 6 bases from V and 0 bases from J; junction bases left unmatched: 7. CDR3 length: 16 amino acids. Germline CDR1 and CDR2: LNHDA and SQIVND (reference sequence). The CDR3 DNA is TGTGCCAGTAGGTCGGTGGACAGGGATAGCAATCAGCCCCAGCATTTT. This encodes CASRSVDRDSNQPQHF.

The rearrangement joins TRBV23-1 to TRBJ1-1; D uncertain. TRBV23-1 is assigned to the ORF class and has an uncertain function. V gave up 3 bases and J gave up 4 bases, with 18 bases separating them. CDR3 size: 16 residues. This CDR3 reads CASSHPVDSLATEAFF. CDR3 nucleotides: TGCGCCAGCAGTCACCCCGTTGATAGCCTGGCCACTGAAGCTTTCTTT.

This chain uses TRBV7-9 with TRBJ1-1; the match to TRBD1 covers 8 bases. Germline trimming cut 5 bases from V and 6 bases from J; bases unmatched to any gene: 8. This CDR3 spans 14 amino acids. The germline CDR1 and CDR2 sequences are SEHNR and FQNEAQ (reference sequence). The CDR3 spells CASSPSGGWAEAFF. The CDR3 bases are TGTGCCAGCAGCCCATCAGGGGGCTGGGCTGAAGCTTTCTTT.

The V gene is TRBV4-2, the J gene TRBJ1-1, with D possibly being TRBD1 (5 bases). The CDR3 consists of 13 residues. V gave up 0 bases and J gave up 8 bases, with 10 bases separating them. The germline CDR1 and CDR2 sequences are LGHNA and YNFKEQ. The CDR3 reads CASSQDMGREAFF. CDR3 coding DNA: TGTGCCAGCAGCCAAGATATGGGGCGGGAAGCTTTCTTT.

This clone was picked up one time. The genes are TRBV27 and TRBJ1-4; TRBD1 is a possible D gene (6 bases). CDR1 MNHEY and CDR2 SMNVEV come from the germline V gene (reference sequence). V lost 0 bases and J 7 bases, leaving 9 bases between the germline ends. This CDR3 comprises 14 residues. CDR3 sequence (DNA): TGTGCCAGCAGTTTATCGGCAGGGGCTGAAAAACTGTTTTTT. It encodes CASSLSAGAEKLFF. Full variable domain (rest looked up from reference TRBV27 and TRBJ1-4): EAQVTQNPRYLITVTGKKLTVTCSQNMNHEYMSWYRQDPGLGLRQIYYSMNVEVTDKGDVPEGYKVSRKEKRNFPLILESPSPNQTSLYFCASSLSAGAEKLFFGSGTQLSVL.